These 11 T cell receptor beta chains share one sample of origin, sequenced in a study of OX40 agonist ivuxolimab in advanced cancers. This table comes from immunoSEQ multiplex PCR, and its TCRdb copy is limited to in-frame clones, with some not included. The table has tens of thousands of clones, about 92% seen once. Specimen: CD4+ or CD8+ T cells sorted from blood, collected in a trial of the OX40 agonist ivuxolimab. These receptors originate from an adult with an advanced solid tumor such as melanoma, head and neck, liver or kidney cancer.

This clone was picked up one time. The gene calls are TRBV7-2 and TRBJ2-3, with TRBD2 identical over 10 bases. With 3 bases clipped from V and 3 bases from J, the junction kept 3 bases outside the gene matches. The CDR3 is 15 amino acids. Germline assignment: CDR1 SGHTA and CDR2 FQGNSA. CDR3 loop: CASSFGTSETDTQYF. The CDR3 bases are TGTGCCAGCAGCTTCGGGACTAGCGAGACAGATACGCAGTATTTT.

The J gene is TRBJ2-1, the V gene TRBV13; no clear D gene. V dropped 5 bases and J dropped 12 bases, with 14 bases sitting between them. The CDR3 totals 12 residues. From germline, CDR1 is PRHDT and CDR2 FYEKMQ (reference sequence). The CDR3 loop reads CASSTHGVRQFF. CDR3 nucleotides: TGTGCCAGCAGCACCCACGGAGTCAGGCAGTTCTTC.

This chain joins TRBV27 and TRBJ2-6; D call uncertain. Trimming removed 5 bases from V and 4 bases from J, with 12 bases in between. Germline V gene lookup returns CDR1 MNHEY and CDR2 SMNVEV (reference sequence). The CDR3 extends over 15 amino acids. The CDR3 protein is CASSPPRLGANVLTF. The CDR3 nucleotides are TGTGCCAGCAGTCCCCCGCGTCTCGGGGCCAACGTCCTGACTTTC.

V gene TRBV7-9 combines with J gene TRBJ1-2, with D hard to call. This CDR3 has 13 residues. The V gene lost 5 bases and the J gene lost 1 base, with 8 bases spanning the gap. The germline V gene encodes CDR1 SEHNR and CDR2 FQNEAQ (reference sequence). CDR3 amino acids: CASSQLFNYGYTF. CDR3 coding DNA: TGTGCCAGCAGCCAATTATTTAACTATGGCTACACCTTC.

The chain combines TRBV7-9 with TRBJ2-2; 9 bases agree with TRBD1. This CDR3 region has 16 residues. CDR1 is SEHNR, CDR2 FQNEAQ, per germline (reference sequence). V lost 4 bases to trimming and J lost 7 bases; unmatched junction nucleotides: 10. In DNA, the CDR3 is TGTGCCAGCAGCTCCCCGGGACAGGGACGCAGCGGGGAGCTGTTTTTT. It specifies CASSSPGQGRSGELFF.

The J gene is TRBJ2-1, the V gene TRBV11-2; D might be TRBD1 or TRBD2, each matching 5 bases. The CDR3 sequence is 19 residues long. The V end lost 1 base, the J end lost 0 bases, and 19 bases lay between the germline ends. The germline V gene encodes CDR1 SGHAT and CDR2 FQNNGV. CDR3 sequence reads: CASSLVGQGGGFSYNEQFF. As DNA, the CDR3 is TGTGCCAGCAGCTTAGTAGGGCAGGGTGGGGGTTTCTCCTACAATGAGCAGTTCTTC.

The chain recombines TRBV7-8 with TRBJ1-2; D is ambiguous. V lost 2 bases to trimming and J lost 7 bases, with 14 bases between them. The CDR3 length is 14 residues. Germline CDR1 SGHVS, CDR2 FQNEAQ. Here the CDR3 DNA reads TGTGCCAGCAGCTTACACAGCGGGCCTCTTGGCTACACCTTC. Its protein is CASSLHSGPLGYTF.

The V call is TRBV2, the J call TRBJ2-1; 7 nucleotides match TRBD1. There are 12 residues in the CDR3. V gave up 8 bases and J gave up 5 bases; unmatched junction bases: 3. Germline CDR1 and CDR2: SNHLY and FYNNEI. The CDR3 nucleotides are TGTGCCAGCGAGACAGGGAACAATGAGCAGTTCTTC. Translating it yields CASETGNNEQFF.

CDR3 DNA sequence: TGTGCCAGCAGCTCAGGGGGCCAGGGGCAGCCCCAGCATTTT. It specifies CASSSGGQGQPQHF. The chain has TRBV5-6 and TRBJ1-5, with 8 bases identical to TRBD1. Looked up from germline, CDR1 is SGHDT and CDR2 is YYEEEE. The junction had 6 bases not matched to a gene; V was cut back by 3 bases and J by 7 bases. This CDR3 contains 14 residues.

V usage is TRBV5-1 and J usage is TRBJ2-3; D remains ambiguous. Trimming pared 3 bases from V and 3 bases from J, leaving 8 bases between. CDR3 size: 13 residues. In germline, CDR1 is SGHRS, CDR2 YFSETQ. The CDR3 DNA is TGCGCCAGCAGCTATGACTGGACAGATACGCAGTATTTT. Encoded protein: CASSYDWTDTQYF.

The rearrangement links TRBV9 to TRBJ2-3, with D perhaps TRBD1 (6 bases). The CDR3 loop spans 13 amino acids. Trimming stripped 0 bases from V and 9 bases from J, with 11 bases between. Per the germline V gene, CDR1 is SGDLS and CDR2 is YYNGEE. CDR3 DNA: TGTGCCAGCAGCGTAGGGACAGACCGAACGCAGTATTTT. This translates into CASSVGTDRTQYF.